This T cell receptor (beta chain) stems from a study of blood T cell repertoires in COVID-19. Looking at the study overall: Samples representing acute and convalescent COVID-19 were sourced from the United States, Italy and Spain. Sources were T cells, B-cell-depleted T cells, or PBMCs; the material itself was cDNA or gDNA.

In the authors' methods: Nucleated cell number was recorded as an estimate derived from reference gene primer amplification. Libraries were prepared by immunoSEQ multiplex PCR; TCRdb keeps only in-frame clonotypes and omits some of them. That table supplies the V and J calls and clone size; D and trimming were determined from the DNA. The data show some 49,000 clones, around four fifths seen once. The length of the CDR3 is 16 residues. V dropped 5 bases and J dropped 1; count of bases not matched to a gene: 8. Germline V gives CDR1 SNHLY, CDR2 FYNNEI. This clonotype was sampled from a woman in her sixties with acute or convalescent COVID-19. The chain couples TRBV2 to TRBJ2-5, with 9 bases fitting TRBD1. Sequenced input: peripheral blood. The CDR3 sequence: CASSYPGQGLQETQYF. Written as DNA, the CDR3 is TGTGCCAGCAGTTATCCGGGACAGGGACTCCAAGAGACCCAGTACTTC.